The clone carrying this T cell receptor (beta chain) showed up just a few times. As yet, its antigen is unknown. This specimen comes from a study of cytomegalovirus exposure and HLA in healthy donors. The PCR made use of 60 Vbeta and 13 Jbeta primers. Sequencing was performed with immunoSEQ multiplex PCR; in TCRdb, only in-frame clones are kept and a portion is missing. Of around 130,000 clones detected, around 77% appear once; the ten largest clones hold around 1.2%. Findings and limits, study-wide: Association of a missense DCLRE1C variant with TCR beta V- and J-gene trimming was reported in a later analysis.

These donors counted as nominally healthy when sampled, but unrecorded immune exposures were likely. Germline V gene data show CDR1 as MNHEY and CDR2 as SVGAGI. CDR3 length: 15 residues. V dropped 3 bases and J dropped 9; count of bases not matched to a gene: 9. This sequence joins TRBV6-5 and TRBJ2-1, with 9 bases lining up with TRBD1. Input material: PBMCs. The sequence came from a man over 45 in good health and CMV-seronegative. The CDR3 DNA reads TGTGCCAGCAGTTATACCGGGACAGGGTTTACTGAGCAGTTCTTC. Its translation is CASSYTGTGFTEQFF.